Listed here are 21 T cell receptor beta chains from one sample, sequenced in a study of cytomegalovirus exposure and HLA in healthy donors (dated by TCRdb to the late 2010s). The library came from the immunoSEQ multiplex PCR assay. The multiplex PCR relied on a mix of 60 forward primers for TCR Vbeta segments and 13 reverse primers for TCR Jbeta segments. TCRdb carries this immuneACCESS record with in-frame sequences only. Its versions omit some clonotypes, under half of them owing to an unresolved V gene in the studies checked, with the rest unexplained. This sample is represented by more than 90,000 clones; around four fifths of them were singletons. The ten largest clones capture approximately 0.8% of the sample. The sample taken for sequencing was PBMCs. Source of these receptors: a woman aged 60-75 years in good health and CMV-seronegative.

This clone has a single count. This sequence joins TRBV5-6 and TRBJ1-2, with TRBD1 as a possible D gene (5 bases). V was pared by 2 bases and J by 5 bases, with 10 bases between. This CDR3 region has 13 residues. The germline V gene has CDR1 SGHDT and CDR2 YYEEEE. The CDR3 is CASSFLAGYGYTF. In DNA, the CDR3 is TGTGCCAGCAGCTTCCTCGCAGGGTATGGCTACACCTTC.

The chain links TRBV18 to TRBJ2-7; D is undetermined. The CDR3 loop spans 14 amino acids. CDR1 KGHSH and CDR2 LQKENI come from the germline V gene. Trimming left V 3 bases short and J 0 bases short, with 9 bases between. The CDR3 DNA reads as TGTGCCAGCTCACCTGCTGGCAGCTCCTACGAGCAGTACTTC. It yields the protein CASSPAGSSYEQYF.

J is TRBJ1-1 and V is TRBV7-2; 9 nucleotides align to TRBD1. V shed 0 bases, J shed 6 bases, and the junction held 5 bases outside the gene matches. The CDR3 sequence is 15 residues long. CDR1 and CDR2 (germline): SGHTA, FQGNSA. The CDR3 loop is CASSLALQGAAEAFF. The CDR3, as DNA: TGTGCCAGCAGCTTAGCGCTACAGGGGGCCGCTGAAGCTTTCTTT.

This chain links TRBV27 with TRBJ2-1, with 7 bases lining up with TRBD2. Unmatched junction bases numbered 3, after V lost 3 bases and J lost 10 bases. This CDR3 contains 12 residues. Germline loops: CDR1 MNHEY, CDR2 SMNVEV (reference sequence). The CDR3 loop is CASSFAGGEQFF. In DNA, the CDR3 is TGTGCCAGCAGTTTTGCCGGGGGGGAGCAGTTCTTC.

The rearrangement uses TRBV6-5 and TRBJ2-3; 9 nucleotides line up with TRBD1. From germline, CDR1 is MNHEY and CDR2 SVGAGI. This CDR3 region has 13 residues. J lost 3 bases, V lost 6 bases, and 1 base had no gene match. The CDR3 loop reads CASRDRGTDTQYF. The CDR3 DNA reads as TGTGCCAGCAGGGACAGGGGAACAGATACGCAGTATTTT.

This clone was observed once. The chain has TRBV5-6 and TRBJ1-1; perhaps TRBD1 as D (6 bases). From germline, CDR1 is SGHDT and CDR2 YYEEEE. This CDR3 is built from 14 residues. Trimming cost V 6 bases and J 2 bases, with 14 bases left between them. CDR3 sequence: CASTISDSNTEAFF. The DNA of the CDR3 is TGTGCCAGCACCATATCGGACAGTAACACTGAAGCTTTCTTT.

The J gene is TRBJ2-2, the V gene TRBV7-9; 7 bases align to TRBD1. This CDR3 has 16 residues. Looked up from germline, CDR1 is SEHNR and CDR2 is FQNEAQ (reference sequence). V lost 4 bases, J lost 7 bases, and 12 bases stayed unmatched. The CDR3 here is CASSWIGGRVVGELFF. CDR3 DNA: TGTGCCAGCAGCTGGATAGGGGGCCGGGTTGTCGGGGAGCTGTTTTTT.

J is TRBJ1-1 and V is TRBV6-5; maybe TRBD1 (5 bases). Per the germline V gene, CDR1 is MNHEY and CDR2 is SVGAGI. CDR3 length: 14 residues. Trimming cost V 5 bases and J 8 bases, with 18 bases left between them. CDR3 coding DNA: TGTGCCAGCAGTGCCACCCATTCGACAGCCGAAGCTTTCTTT. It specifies CASSATHSTAEAFF.

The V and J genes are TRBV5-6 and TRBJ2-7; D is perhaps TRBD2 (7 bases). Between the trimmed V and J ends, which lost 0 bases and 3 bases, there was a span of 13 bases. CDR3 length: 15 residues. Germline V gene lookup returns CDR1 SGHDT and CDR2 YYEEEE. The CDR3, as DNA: TGTGCCAGCAGCTTGGAGGGGGGAGGGCTCTACGAGCAGTACTTC. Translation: CASSLEGGGLYEQYF.

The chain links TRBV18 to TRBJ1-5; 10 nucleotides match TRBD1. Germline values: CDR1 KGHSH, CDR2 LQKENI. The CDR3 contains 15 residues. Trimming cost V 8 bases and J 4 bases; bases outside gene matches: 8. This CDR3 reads CASRGTGDRNQPQHF. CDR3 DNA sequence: TGTGCCAGCCGAGGGACAGGGGACCGGAATCAGCCCCAGCATTTT.

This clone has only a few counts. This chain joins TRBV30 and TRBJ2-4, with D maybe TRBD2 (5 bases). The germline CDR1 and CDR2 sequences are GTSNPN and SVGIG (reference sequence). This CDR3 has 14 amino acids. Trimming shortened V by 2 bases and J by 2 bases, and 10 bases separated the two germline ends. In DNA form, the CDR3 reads TGTGCCTGGAGTCCCTCGGGGTCCAAAAACATTCAGTACTTC. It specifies CAWSPSGSKNIQYF.

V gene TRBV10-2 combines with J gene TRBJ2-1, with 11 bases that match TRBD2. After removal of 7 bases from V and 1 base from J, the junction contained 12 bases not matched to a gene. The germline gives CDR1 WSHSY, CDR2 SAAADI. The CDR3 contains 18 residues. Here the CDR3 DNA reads TGCGCCAGCACTAAGGGACTAGCGGTGGGGGGGTCCTACAATGAGCAGTTCTTC. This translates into CASTKGLAVGGSYNEQFF.

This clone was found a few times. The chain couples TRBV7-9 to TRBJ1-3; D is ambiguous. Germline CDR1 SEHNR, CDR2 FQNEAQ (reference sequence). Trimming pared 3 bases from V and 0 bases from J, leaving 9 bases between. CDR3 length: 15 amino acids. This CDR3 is CASSFPEISGNTIYF. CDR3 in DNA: TGTGCCAGCAGCTTCCCGGAGATCTCTGGAAACACCATATATTTT. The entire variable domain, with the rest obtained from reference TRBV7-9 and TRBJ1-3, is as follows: DTGVSQNPRHKITKRGQNVTFRCDPISEHNRLYWYRQTLGQGPEFLTYFQNEAQLEKSRLLSDRFSAERPKGSFSTLEIQRTEQGDSAMYLCASSFPEISGNTIYFGEGSWLTVV.

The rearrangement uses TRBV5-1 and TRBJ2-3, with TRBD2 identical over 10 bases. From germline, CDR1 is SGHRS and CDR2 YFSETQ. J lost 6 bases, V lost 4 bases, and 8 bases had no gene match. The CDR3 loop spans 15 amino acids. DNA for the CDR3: TGCGCCAGCAGCCTCATACTAGCGGGGTCGGATACGCAGTATTTT. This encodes CASSLILAGSDTQYF.

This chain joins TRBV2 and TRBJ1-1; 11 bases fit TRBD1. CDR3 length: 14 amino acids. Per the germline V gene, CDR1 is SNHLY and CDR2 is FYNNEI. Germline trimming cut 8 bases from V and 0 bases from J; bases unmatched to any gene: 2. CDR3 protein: CASGQGALNTEAFF. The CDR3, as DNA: TGTGCCAGCGGACAGGGGGCCTTGAACACTGAAGCTTTCTTT.

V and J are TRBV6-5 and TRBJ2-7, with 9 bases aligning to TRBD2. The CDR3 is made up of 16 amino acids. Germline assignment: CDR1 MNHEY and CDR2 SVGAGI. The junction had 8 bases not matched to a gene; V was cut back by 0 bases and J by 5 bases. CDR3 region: CASSYSVGAGGDEQYF. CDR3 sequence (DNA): TGTGCCAGCAGTTACTCCGTTGGAGCGGGAGGAGACGAGCAGTACTTC.

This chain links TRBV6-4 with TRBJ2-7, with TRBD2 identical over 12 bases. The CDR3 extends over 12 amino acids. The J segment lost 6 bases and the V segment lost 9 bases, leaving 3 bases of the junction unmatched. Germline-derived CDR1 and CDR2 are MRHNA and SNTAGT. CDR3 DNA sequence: TGTGCCAGACTAGCGGGGGGCTCCGAGCAGTACTTC. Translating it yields CARLAGGSEQYF.

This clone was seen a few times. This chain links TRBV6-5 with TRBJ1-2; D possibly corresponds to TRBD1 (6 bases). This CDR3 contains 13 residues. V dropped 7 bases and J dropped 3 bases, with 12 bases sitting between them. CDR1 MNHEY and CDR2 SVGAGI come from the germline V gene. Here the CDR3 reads CASTRPGDYGYTF. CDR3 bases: TGTGCCAGCACTCGCCCAGGGGACTATGGCTACACCTTC.

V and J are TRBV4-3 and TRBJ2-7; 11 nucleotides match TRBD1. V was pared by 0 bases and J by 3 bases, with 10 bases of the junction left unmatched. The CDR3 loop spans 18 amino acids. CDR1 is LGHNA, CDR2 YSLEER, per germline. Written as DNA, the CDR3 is TGCGCCAGCAGCCAAGAAATCCGCTTTGGGACAGGGGGCTACGAGCAGTACTTC. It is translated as CASSQEIRFGTGGYEQYF.

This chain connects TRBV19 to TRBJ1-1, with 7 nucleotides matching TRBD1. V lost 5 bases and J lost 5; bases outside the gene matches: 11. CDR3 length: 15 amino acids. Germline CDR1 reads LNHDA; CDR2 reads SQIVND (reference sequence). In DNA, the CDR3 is TGTGCCAGTAGTCCTCCGGGACAGCTATCTACTGAAGCTTTCTTT. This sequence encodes CASSPPGQLSTEAFF.

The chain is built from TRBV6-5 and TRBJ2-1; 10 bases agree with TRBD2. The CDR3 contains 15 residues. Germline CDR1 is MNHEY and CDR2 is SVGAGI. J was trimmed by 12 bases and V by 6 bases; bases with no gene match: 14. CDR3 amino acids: CASSPGVAGGFWQFF. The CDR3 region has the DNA TGTGCCAGCAGCCCCGGGGTAGCGGGAGGATTTTGGCAGTTCTTC.